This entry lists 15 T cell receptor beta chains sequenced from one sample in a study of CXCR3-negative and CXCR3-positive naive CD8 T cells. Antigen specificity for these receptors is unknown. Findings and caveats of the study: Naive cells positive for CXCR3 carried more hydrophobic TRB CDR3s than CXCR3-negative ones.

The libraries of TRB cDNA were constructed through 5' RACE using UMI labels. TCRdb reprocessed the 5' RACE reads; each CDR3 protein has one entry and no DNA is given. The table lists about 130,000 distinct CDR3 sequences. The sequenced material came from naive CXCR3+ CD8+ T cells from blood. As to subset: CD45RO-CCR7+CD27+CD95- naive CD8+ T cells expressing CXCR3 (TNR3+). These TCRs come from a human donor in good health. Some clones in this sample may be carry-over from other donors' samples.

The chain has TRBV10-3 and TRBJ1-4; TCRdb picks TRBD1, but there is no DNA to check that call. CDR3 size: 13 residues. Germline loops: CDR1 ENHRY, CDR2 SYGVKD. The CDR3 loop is CAITPGTNEKLFF.

The chain's CDR3 is CASSKVLREPTQETQYF. V gene TRBV21-1 combines with J gene TRBJ2-5; TCRdb picks TRBD2, but there is no DNA to check that call. TRBV21-1 is described as a pseudogene. This CDR3 is built from 17 residues.

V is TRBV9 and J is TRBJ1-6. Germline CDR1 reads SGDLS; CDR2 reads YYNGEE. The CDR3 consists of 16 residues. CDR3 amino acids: CASSVASSALNSPLQF.

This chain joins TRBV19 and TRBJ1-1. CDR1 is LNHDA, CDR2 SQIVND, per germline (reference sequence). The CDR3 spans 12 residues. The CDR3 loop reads CATSEGNTEAFF.

The CDR3 is CASSLDTSAEAFF. The J gene is TRBJ1-1, the V gene TRBV13. Germline V gene sequence: CDR1 PRHDT, CDR2 FYEKMQ (reference sequence). CDR3 length: 13 residues.

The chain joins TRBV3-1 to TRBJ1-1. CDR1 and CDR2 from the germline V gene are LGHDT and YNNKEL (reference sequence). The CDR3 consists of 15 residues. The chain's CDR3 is CASSPTVFSNTEAFF. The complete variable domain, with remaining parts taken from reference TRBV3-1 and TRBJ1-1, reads DTAVSQTPKYLVTQMGNDKSIKCEQNLGHDTMYWYKQDSKKFLKIMFSYNNKELIINETVPNRFSPKSPDKAHLNLHINSLELGDSAVYFCASSPTVFSNTEAFFGQGTRLTVV.

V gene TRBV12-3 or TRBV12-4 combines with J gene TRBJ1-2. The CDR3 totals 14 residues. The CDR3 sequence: CASSSGVFNYGYTF.

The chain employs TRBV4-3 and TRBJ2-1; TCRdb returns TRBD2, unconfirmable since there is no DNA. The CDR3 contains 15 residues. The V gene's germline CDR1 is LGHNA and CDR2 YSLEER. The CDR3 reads CASSQNLGAYNEQFF.

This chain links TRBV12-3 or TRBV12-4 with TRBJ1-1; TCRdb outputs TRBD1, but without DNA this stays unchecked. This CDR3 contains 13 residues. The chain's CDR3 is CASSLHRETEAFF.

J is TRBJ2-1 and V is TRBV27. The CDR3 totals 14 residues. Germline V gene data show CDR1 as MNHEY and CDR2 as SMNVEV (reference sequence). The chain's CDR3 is CASSFVGNYNEQFF.

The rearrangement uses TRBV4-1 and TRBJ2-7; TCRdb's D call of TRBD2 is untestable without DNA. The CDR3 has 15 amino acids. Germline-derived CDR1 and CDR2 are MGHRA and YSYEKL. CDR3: CASSHTGPMRDEQYF.

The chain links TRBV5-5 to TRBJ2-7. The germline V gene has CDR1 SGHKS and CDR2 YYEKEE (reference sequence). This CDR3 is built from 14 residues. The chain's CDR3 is CASSLDRIEDEQYF.

The CDR3 loop is CASSQWAGETDEQFF. The chain joins TRBV4-3 to TRBJ2-1; the TCRdb call, TRBD1, lacks DNA for checking. Per the germline V gene, CDR1 is LGHNA and CDR2 is YSLEER. CDR3 length: 15 amino acids.

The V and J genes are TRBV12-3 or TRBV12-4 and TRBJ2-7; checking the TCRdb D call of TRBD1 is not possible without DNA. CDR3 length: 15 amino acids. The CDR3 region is CASRAGTGEFYEQYF.

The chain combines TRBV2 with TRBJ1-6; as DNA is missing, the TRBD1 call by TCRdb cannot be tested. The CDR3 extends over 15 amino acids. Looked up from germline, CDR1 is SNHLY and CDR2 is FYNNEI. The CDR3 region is CASSAHGDSHSPLHF.